The entry below describes one T cell receptor (beta chain). Its specificity is not known. This record comes from a study of radiotherapy plus CTLA-4 blockade in lung cancer. Overall study context: Patients showed objective responses in under 20% of cases, and disease control was achieved by about 30%.

Some clones are missing from TCRdb's copy, which holds only in-frame ones; the method was immunoSEQ multiplex PCR. In the table there are roughly 130,000 clones, 75% to 90% of which are singletons. Notes on the study in general: Clones of tumor-derived TCRs expanded in blood after radiotherapy plus ipilimumab.

Sequencing was performed on peripheral blood, taken from a patient treated with radiotherapy plus ipilimumab. The TCR sequence derives from a human donor with non-small cell lung cancer that progressed on radiotherapy plus ipilimumab.

The CDR3 is CASSSRKAGVTDTQYF. CDR3 coding DNA: TGTGCCAGCAGCTCCCGTAAGGCGGGAGTGACAGATACGCAGTATTTT. The chain has TRBV7-9 and TRBJ2-3; 7 bases line up with TRBD2. V gave up 4 bases and J gave up 3 bases; unmatched junction bases: 10. CDR1 SEHNR and CDR2 FQNEAQ come from the germline V gene (reference sequence). CDR3 length: 16 residues.